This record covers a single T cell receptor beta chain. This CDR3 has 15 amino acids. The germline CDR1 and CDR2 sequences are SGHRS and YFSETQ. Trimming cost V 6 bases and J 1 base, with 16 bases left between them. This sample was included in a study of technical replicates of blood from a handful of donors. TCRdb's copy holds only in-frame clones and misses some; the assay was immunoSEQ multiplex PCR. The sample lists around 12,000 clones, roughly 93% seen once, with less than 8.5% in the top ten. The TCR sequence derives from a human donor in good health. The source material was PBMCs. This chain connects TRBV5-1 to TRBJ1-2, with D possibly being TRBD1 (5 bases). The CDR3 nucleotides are TGCGCCAGCAACCCCGCGGGGGAGGGTAACTATGGCTACACCTTC. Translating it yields CASNPAGEGNYGYTF.